This T cell receptor (beta chain) appears in the sequencing data of a study of T cell responses to AZD1222 COVID-19 vaccine. The CDR3 sequence is 14 residues long. Germline CDR1 is LNHDA and CDR2 is SQIVND (reference sequence). V shed 9 bases and J shed 4 bases, with 19 bases lying between them. Clones were sequenced by immunoSEQ multiplex PCR, and TCRdb holds only the in-frame ones, with some missing. The table has some 150,000 clones, 93% seen once. This chain links TRBV19 with TRBJ2-7, with D unresolved. This clonotype was sampled from an adult in good health. Sample: peripheral blood, taken on day 0 of AZD1222 vaccination. CDR3 in amino acids: CASRTVPGPYEQYF. CDR3 DNA sequence: TGTGCCAGCAGAACAGTACCTGGACCTTACGAGCAGTACTTC.